This T cell receptor beta chain was sequenced during a study of memory CD4+ T cells and cytomegalovirus serostatus. The sort gate was single viable CD3+CD4+CD8-CD45RO+ cells for memory CD4+ T cells. The CDR3 consists of 13 residues. V was clipped by 0 bases and J by 3 bases, with 3 bases between them. Germline loops: CDR1 SGHVS, CDR2 FNYEAQ. Libraries were prepared by immunoSEQ multiplex PCR; TCRdb keeps only in-frame clonotypes and omits some of them. The sample records some 54,000 clones, more than 70% being singletons. The receptor was derived from an adult in good health and CMV-seropositive. The gene calls are TRBV7-6 and TRBJ1-5; no firm D call. Sequences were obtained from memory CD4+ T cells from blood. Written as DNA, the CDR3 is TGTGCCAGCAGCTTAGCAATCAATCAGCCCCAGCATTTT. Its protein is CASSLAINQPQHF.